This TCR beta chain was identified during a study of blood T cells in healthy people across ages. The germline V and J ends were trimmed by 0 bases and 2 bases, with 15 bases remaining between them. CDR3 length: 16 residues. Germline assignment: CDR1 SGHDT and CDR2 YYEEEE. Next came a second PCR, run for roughly 6 to 11 cycles, which used a sample-barcoded 5' primer along with a J-beta primer mix. MiXCR, applied by TCRdb to the 5' RACE reads, yields one record per CDR3 protein. The table includes about 970,000 distinct CDR3 sequences, roughly 47% detected once. As for this clonotype: No antigen is known for it.

Study findings and constraints: Older individuals had lower TCR beta diversity per million T cells (the decline was roughly linear). There was no known CMV status for donors, so expanded clonotype changes were possibly confounded. Higher diversity and more naive CD4+ cells were features of long-lived donors, compared to aged donors. Diversity figures based on one million T cells were deemed too low.

The chain couples TRBV5-6 to TRBJ2-7; D not resolved. The sequence came from a woman aged 60-75 years in good health. Sequencing was done on a sample of blood. This CDR3 reads CASSLGSADPTYEQYF. CDR3 nucleotides: TGTGCCAGCAGCTTGGGGTCAGCCGACCCAACCTACGAGCAGTACTTC.